The sequence of this T cell receptor beta chain was determined in a study of blood T cell repertoires in COVID-19. The wider study: Donors in the United States, Italy and Spain gave samples during acute or convalescent COVID-19. The analysed material was cDNA or gDNA that came from T cells, B-cell-depleted T cells, or PBMCs.

Authors' methods: Estimation of nucleated cell counts was performed using reference gene primer amplification. Sequencing used immunoSEQ multiplex PCR; TCRdb keeps in-frame clones, though not all of them. From that table come the V and J calls and clone size; the DNA was used to work out D and trimming. The repertoire holds over 60,000 clones, more than 90% seen once, with over 0.95% in the top ten. CDR3 length equals 14 residues. Germline V lookup: CDR1 LNHDA, CDR2 SQIVND (reference sequence). J was trimmed by 4 bases and V by 2 bases; bases with no gene match: 2. V and J are TRBV19 and TRBJ1-5; TRBD1 matches 7 bases. The sequencing input was peripheral blood. The source is a man aged 55-75 years with acute or convalescent COVID-19. CDR3 bases: TGTGCCAGTAGTATACCAGGGGGTAATCAGCCCCAGCATTTT. This gives the protein CASSIPGGNQPQHF. Full variable domain (remainder filled in from reference TRBV19 and TRBJ1-5): DGGITQSPKYLFRKEGQNVTLSCEQNLNHDAMYWYRQDPGQGLRLIYYSQIVNDFQKGDIAEGYSVSREKKESFPLTVTSAQKNPTAFYLCASSIPGGNQPQHFGDGTRLSIL.